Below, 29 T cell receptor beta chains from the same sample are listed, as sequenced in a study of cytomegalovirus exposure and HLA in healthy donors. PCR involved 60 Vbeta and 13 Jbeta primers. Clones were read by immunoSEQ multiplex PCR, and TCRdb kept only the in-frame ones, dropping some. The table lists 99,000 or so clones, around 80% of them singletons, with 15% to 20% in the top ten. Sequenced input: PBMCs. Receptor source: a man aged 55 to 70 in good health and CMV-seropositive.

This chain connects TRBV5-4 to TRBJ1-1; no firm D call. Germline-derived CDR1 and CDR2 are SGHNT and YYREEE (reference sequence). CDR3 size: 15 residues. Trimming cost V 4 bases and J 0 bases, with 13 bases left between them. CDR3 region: CASSPANRMNTEAFF. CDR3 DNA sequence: TGTGCCAGCAGCCCCGCGAACAGAATGAACACTGAAGCTTTCTTT.

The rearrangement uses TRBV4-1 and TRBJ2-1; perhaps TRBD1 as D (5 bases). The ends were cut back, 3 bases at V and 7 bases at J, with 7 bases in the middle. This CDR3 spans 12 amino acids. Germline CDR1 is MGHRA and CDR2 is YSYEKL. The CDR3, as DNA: TGCGCCAGCAGCCAGACAGTGAATGAGCAGTTCTTC. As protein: CASSQTVNEQFF.

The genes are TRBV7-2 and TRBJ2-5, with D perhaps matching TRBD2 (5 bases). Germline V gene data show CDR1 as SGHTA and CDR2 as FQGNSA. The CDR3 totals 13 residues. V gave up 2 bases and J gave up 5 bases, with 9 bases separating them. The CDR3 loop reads CASSLRGRETQYF. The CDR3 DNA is TGTGCCAGCAGCTTACGGGGAAGGGAGACCCAGTACTTC.

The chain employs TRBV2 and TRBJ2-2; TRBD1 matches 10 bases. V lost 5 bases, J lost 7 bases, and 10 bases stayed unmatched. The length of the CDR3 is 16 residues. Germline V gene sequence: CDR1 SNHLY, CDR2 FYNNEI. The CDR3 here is CASSKGGTGVGGELFF. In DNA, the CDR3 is TGTGCCAGCAGTAAAGGCGGGACAGGGGTAGGCGGGGAGCTGTTTTTT.

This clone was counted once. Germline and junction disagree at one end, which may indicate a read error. The CDR3 DNA is TGTGCTAGCAGCTTAGAACTAGCGGTCCAAGAGACCCAGTACTTC. Its translation: CASSLELAVQETQYF. The chain employs TRBV7-7 and TRBJ2-5; 8 nucleotides match TRBD2. CDR1 is SSHAT and CDR2 is FNYEAQ in the germline V gene (reference sequence). The CDR3 has 15 residues. The entire variable domain, with the rest obtained from reference TRBV7-7 and TRBJ2-5, is as follows: GAGVSQSPRYKVTKRGQDVTLRCDPISSHATLYWYQQALGQGPEFLTYFNYEAQPDKSGLPSDRFSAERPEGSISTLTIQRTEQRDSAMYRCASSLELAVQETQYFGPGTRLLVL.

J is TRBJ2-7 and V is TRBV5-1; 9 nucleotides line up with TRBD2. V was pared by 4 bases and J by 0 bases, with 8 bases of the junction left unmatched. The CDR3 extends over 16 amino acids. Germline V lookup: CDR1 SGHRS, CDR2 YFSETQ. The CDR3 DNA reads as TGCGCCAGCAGCCCCCGAACTAGCGGGTTCTCCTACGAGCAGTACTTC. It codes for CASSPRTSGFSYEQYF. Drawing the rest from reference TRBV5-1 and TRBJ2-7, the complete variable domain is KAGVTQTPRYLIKTRGQQVTLSCSPISGHRSVSWYQQTPGQGLQFLFEYFSETQRNKGNFPGRFSGRQFSNSRSEMNVSTLELGDSALYLCASSPRTSGFSYEQYFGPGTRLTVT.

CDR3 sequence (DNA): TGTGCCAGCAGCCTTACGGAGGGACGCTTGGAGACCCAGTACTTC. This translates into CASSLTEGRLETQYF. The rearrangement uses TRBV9 and TRBJ2-5; D is perhaps TRBD2 (6 bases). The length of the CDR3 is 15 residues. Per the germline V gene, CDR1 is SGDLS and CDR2 is YYNGEE. V was shortened by 4 bases and J by 5 bases, with 18 bases between the two germline ends.

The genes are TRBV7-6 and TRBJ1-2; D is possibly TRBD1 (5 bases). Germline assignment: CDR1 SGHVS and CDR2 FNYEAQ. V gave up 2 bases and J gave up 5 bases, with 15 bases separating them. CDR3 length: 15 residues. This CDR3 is CASSLSVGGGYGYTF. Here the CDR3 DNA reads TGTGCCAGCAGCTTATCGGTCGGGGGTGGATATGGCTACACCTTC.

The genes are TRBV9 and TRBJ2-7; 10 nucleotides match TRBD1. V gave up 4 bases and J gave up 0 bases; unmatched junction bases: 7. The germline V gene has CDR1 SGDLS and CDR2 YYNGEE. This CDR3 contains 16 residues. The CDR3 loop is CASSMGTGVFSYEQYF. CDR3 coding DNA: TGTGCCAGCAGCATGGGGACAGGGGTTTTCTCCTACGAGCAGTACTTC.

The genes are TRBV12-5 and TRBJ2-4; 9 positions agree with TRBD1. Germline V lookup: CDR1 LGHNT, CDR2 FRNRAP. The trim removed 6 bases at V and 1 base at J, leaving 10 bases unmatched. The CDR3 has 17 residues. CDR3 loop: CASGLRQGGRAKNIQYF. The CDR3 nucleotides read TGTGCTAGTGGCCTGAGACAGGGGGGGAGGGCCAAAAACATTCAGTACTTC.

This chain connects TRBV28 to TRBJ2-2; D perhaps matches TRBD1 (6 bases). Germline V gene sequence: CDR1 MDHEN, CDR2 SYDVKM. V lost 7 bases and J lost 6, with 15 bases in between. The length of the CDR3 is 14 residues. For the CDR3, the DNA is TGTGCCAGCACCCCCGGGACAATAGCCGGGGAGCTGTTTTTT. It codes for CASTPGTIAGELFF. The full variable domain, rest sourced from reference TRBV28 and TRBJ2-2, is DVKVTQSSRYLVKRTGEKVFLECVQDMDHENMFWYRQDPGLGLRLIYFSYDVKMKEKGDIPEGYSVSREKKERFSLILESASTNQTSMYLCASTPGTIAGELFFGEGSRLTVL.

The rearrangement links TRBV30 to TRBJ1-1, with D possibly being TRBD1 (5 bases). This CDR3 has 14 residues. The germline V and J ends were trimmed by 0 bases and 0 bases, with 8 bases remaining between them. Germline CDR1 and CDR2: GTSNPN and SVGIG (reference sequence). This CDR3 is CAWSVWGVNTEAFF. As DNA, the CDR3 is TGTGCCTGGAGTGTATGGGGGGTGAACACTGAAGCTTTCTTT.

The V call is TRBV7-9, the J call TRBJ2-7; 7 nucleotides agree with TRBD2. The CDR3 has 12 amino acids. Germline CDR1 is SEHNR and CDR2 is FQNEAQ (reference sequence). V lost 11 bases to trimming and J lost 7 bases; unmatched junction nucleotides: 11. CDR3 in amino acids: CASHGGGWEQYF. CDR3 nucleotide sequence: TGTGCCTCCCATGGGGGGGGATGGGAGCAGTACTTC.

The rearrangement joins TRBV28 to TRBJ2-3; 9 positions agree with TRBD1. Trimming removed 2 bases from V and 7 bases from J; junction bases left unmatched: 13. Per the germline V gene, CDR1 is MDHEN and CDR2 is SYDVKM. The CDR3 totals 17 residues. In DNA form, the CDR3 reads TGTGCCAGCAGTTTACTCCGGAGGGGGACAGGGCCCTATACGCAGTATTTT. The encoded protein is CASSLLRRGTGPYTQYF.

CDR3 DNA: TGTGCCAGCAGTGACACTCGCGAGCAGTACTTC. Its protein is CASSDTREQYF. The gene calls are TRBV25-1 and TRBJ2-7; no reliable D call. This CDR3 region has 11 residues. The V gene's germline CDR1 is MGHDK and CDR2 SYGVNS. V lost 3 bases, J lost 6 bases, and 6 bases lay in between.

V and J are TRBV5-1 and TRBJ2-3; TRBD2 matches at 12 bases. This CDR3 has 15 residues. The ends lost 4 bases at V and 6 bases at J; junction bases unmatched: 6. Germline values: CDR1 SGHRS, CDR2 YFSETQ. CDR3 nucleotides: TGCGCCAGCAGCCGGACCGGGACTAGCGGGGATACGCAGTATTTT. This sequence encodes CASSRTGTSGDTQYF.

The CDR3 region has the DNA TGTGCCAGTAGTATGGGCAGCTTTAGCACAGATACGCAGTATTTT. As protein: CASSMGSFSTDTQYF. The chain combines TRBV19 with TRBJ2-3; D call uncertain. Germline CDR1 is LNHDA and CDR2 is SQIVND (reference sequence). The CDR3 has 15 residues. V lost 3 bases, J lost 0 bases, and 10 bases lay in between.

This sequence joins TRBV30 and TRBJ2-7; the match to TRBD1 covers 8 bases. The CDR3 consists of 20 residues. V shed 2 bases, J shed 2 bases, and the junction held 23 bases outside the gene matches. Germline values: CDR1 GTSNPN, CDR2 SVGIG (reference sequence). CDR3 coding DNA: TGTGCCTGGAGTTGGCCCGGGCCGGGACAGGCGACTAGTCTGACCTACGAGCAGTACTTC. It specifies CAWSWPGPGQATSLTYEQYF. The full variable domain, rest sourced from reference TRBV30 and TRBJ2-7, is SQTIHQWPATLVQPVGSPLSLECTVEGTSNPNLYWYRQAAGRGLQLLFYSVGIGQISSEVPQNLSASRPQDRQFILSSKKLLLSDSGFYLCAWSWPGPGQATSLTYEQYFGPGTRLTVT.

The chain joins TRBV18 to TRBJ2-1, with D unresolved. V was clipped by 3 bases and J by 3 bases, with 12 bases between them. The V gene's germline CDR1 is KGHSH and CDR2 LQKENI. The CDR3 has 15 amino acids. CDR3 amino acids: CASSPRRQDYNEQFF. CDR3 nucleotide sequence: TGTGCCAGCTCACCGCGCCGGCAGGACTACAATGAGCAGTTCTTC.

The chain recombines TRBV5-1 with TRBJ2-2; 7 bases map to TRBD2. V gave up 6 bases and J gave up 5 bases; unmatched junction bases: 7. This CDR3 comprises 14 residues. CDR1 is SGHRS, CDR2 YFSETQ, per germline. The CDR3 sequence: CASTAGLLTGELFF. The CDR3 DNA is TGCGCCAGCACAGCGGGACTGCTAACCGGGGAGCTGTTTTTT.

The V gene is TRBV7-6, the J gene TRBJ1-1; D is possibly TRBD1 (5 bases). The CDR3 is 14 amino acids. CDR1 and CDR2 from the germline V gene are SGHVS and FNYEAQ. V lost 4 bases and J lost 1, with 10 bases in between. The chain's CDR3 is CASSWAGKNTEAFF. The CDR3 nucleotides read TGTGCCAGCAGCTGGGCAGGGAAGAACACTGAAGCTTTCTTT.

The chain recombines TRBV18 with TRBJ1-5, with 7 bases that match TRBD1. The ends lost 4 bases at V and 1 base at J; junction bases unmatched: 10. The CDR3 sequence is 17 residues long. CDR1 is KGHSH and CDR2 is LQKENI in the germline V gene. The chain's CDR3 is CASSHDRVPRSNQPQHF. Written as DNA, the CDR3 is TGTGCCAGCTCACACGACAGGGTACCTAGGAGCAATCAGCCCCAGCATTTT.

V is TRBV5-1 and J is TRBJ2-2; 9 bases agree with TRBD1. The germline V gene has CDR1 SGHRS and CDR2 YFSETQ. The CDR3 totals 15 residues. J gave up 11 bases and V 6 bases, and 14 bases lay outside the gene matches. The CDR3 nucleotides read TGCGCCAGCACGTCGACAGGGGGAGGGATAGGAGAGCTGTTTTTT. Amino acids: CASTSTGGGIGELFF.

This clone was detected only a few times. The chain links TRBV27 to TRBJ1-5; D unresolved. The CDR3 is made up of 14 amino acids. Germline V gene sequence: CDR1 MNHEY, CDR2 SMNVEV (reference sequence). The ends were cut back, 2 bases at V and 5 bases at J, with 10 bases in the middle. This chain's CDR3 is CASSLNWGDQPQHF. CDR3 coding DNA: TGTGCCAGCAGTTTAAATTGGGGAGATCAGCCCCAGCATTTT.

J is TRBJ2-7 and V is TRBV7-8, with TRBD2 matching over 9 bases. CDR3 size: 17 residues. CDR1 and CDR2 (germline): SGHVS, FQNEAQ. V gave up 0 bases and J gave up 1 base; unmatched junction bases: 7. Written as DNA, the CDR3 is TGTGCCAGCAGCTTAGCGCTGAATAGCGGGGGTTCCTACGAGCAGTACTTC. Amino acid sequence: CASSLALNSGGSYEQYF.

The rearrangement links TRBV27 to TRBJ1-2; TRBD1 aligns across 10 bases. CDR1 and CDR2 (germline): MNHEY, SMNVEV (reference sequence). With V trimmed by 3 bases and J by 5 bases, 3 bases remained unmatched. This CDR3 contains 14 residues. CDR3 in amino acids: CASSFRDRGYGYTF. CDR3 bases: TGTGCCAGCAGTTTTAGGGACAGGGGTTATGGCTACACCTTC.

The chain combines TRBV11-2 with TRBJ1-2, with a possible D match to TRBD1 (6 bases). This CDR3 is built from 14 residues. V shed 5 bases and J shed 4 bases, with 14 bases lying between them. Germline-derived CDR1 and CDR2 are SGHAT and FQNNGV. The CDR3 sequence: CASSRQVVAYGYTF. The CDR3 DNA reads TGTGCCAGCAGCAGACAGGTGGTAGCCTATGGCTACACCTTC.

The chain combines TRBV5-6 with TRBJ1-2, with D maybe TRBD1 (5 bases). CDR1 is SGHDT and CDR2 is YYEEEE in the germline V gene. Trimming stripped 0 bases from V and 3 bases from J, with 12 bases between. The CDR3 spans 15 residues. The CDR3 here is CASSLELSGDYGYTF. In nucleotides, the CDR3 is TGTGCCAGCAGCTTGGAGTTGTCGGGGGACTATGGCTACACCTTC.

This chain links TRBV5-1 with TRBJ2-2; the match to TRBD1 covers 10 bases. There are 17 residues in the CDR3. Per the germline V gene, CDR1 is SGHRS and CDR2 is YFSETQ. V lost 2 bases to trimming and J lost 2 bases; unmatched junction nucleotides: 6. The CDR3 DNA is TGCGCCAGCAGCTTTGGGACAGGGGTATATAACACCGGGGAGCTGTTTTTT. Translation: CASSFGTGVYNTGELFF.